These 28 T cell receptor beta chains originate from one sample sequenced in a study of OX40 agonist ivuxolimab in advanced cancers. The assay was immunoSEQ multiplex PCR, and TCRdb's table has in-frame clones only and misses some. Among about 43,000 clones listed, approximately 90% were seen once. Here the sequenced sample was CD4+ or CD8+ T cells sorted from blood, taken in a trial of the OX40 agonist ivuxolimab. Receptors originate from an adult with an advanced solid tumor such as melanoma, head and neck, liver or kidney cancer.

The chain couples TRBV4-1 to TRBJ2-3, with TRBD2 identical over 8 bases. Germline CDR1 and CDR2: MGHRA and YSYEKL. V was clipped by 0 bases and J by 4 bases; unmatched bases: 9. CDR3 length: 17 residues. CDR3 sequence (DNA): TGCGCCAGCAGCCAAGAGAGCGGACTAGCAACATCAGATACGCAGTATTTT. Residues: CASSQESGLATSDTQYF.

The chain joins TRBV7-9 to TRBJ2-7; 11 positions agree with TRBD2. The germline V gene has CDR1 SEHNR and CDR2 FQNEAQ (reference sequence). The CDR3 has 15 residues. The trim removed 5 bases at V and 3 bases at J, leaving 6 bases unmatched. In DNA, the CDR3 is TGTGCCAGCAGCCTAAGGGGGACTAGCGGCTACGAGCAGTACTTC. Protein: CASSLRGTSGYEQYF.

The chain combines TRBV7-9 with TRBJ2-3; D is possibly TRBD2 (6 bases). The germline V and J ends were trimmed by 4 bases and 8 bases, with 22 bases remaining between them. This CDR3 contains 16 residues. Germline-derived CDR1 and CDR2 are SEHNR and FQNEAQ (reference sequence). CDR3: CASSSTRAGPAGTQYF. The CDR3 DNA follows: TGTGCCAGCAGCTCGACTCGGGCGGGACCCGCCGGTACGCAGTATTTT. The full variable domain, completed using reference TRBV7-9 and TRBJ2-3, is DTGVSQNPRHKITKRGQNVTFRCDPISEHNRLYWYRQTLGQGPEFLTYFQNEAQLEKSRLLSDRFSAERPKGSFSTLEIQRTEQGDSAMYLCASSSTRAGPAGTQYFGPGTRLTVL.

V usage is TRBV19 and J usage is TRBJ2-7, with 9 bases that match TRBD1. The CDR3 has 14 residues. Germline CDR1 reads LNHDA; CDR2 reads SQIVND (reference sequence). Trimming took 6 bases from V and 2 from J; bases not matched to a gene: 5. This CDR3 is CASRPGQGTYEQYF. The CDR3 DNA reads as TGTGCCAGTAGACCGGGACAGGGAACCTACGAGCAGTACTTC.

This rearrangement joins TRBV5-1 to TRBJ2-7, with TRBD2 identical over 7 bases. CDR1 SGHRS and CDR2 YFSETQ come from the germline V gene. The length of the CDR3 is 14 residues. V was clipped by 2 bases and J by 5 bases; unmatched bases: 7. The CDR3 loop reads CASSFGGGPNEQYF. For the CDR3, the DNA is TGCGCCAGCAGCTTCGGGGGAGGGCCTAACGAGCAGTACTTC.

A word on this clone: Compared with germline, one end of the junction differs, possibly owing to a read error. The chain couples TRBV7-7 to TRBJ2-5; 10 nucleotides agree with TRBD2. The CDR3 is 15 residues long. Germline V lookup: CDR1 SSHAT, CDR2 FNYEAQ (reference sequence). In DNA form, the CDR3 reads TGTGCTAGCAGCTCCTCCCTAGCGGGAGTTGAGACCCAGTACTTC. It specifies CASSSSLAGVETQYF.

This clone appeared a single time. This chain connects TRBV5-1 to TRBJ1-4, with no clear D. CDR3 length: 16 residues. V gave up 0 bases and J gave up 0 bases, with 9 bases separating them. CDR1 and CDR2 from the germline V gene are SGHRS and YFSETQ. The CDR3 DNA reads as TGCGCCAGCAGCTTGGCCTCATCCGCAACTAATGAAAAACTGTTTTTT. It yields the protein CASSLASSATNEKLFF.

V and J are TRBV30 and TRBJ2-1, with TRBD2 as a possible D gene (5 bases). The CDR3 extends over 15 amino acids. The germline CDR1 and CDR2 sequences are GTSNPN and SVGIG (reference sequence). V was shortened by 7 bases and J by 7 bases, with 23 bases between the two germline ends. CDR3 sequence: CAFAGTPPRWNEQFF. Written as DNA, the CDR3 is TGTGCCTTCGCGGGTACACCCCCCAGGTGGAATGAGCAGTTCTTC.

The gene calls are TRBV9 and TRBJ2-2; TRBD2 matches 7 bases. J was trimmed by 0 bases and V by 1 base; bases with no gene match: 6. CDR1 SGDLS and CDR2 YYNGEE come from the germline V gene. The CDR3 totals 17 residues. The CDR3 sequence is CASSVSGEGPNTGELFF. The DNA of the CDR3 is TGTGCCAGCAGCGTATCGGGGGAGGGCCCGAACACCGGGGAGCTGTTTTTT.

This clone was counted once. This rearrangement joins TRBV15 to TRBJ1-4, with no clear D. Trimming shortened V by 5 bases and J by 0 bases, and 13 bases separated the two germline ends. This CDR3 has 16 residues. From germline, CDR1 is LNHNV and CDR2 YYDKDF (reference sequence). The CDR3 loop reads CATSPSRLATNEKLFF. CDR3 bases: TGTGCCACCAGCCCCTCCCGCCTCGCAACTAATGAAAAACTGTTTTTT.

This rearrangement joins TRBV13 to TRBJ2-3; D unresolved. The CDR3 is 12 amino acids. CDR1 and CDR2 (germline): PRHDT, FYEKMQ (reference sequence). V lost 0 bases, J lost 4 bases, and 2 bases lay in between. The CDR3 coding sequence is TGTGCCAGCAGCTTAGGGTCAGATACGCAGTATTTT. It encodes CASSLGSDTQYF.

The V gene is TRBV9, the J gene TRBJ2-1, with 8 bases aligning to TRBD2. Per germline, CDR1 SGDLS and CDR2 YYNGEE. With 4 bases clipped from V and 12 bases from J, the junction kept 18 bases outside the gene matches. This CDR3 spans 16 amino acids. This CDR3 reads CASSLSGTNPQIVQFF. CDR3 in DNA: TGTGCCAGCAGCCTTAGCGGGACTAACCCCCAAATAGTGCAGTTCTTC. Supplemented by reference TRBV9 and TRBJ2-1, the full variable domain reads DSGVTQTPKHLITATGQRVTLRCSPRSGDLSVYWYQQSLDQGLQFLIQYYNGEERAKGNILERFSAQQFPDLHSELNLSSLELGDSALYFCASSLSGTNPQIVQFFGPGTRLTVL.

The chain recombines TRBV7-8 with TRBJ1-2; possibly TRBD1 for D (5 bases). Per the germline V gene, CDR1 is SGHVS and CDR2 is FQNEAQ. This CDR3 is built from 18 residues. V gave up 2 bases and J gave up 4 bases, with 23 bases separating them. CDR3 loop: CASSLPPPSGASGYGYTF. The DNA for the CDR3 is TGTGCCAGCAGCTTACCACCACCCTCCGGGGCGTCAGGCTATGGCTACACCTTC. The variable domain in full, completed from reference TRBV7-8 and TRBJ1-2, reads GAGVSQSPRYKVAKRGQDVALRCDPISGHVSLFWYQQALGQGPEFLTYFQNEAQLDKSGLPSDRFFAERPEGSVSTLKIQRTQQEDSAVYLCASSLPPPSGASGYGYTFGSGTRLTVV.

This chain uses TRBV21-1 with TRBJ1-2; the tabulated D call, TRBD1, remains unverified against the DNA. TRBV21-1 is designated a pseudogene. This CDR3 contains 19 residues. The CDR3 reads CASSNAYRNGRRINYGYTF. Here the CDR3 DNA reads TGTGCCAGCAGCAATGCCTATAGGAATGGCAGGCGTATTAACTATGGCTACACCTTC.

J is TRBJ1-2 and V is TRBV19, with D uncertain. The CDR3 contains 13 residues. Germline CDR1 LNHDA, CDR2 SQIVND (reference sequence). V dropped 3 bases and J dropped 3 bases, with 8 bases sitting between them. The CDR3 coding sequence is TGTGCCAGTAGTATGGGTGCCGACTATGGCTACACCTTC. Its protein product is CASSMGADYGYTF.

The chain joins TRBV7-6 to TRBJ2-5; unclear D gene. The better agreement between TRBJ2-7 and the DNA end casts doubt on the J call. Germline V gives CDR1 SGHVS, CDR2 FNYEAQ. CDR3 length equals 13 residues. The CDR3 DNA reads TGTGCCAGCAGCAACGCGGCGCTCTACGAGCAGTACTTC. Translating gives CASSNAALYEQYF.

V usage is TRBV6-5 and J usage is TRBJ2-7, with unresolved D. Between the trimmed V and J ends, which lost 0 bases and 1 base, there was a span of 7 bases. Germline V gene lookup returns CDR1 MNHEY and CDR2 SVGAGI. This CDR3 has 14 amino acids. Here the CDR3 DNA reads TGTGCCAGCAGTTACTCAACTAATTCCTACGAGCAGTACTTC. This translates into CASSYSTNSYEQYF.

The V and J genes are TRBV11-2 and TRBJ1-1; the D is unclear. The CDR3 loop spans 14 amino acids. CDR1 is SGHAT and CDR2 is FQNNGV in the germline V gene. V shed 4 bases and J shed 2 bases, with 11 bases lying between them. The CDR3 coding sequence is TGTGCCAGCAGCTCCCACCTGGGTAACACTGAAGCTTTCTTT. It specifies CASSSHLGNTEAFF.

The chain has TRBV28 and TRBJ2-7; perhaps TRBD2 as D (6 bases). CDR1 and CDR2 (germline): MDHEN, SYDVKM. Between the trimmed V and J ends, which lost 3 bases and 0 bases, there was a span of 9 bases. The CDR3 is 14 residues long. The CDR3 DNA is TGTGCCAGCAGTTTCTACGGGAGCTCCTACGAGCAGTACTTC. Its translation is CASSFYGSSYEQYF.

In nucleotides, the CDR3 is TGTGCCAGCAGCCAAGAGGGCTCCTACAATGAGCAGTTCTTC. Protein sequence: CASSQEGSYNEQFF. The chain couples TRBV4-2 to TRBJ2-1; D remains ambiguous. Germline CDR1 LGHNA, CDR2 YNFKEQ. CDR3 length: 14 residues. Trimming took 0 bases from V and 0 from J, leaving 3 bases between them.

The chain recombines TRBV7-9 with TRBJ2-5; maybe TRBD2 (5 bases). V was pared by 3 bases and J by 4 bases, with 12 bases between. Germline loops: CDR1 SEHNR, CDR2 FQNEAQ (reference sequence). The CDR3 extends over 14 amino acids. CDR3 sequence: CASSFVSEGETQYF. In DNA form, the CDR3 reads TGTGCCAGCAGCTTTGTTAGTGAGGGAGAGACCCAGTACTTC. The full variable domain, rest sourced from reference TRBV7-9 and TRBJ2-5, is DTGVSQNPRHKITKRGQNVTFRCDPISEHNRLYWYRQTLGQGPEFLTYFQNEAQLEKSRLLSDRFSAERPKGSFSTLEIQRTEQGDSAMYLCASSFVSEGETQYFGPGTRLLVL.

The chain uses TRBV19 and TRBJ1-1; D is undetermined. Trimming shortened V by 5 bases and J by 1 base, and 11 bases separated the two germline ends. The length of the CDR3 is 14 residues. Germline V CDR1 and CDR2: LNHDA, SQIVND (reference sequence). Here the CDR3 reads CASSWGLENTEAFF. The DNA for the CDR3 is TGTGCCAGTAGTTGGGGTTTAGAGAACACTGAAGCTTTCTTT.

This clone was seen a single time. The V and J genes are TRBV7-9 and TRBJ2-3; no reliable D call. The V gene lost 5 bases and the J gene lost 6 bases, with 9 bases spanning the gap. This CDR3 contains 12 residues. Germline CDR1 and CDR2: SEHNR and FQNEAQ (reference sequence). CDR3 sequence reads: CASSTIVDTQYF. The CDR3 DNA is TGTGCCAGCAGCACCATAGTGGATACGCAGTATTTT.

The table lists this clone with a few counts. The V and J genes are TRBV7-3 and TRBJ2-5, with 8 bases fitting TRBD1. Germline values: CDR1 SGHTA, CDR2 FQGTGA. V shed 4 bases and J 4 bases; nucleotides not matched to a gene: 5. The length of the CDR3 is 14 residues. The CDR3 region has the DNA TGTGCCAGCAGCTCAACAGGGGGAGGAGAGACCCAGTACTTC. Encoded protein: CASSSTGGGETQYF.

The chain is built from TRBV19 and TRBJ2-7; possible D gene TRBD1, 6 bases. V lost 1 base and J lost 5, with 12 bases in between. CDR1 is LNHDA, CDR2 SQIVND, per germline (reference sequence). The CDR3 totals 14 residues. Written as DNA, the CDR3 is TGTGCCAGTAGTATAGTTGGGGGCCAAAACGAGCAGTACTTC. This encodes CASSIVGGQNEQYF.

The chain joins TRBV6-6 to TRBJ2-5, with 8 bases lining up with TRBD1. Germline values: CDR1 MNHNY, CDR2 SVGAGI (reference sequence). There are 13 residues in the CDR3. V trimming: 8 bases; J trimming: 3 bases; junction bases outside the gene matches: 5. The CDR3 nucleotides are TGTGCCAGCGGGACAGGCCTTAAAGAGACCCAGTACTTC. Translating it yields CASGTGLKETQYF.

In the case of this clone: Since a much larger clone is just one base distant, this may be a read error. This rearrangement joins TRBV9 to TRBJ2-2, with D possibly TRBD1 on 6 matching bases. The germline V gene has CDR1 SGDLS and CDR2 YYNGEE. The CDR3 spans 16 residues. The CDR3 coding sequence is TGTGCCTGCAGCCTAGGCACAGGGACGCTCACCGGGGAGCTGTTTTTT. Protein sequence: CACSLGTGTLTGELFF.

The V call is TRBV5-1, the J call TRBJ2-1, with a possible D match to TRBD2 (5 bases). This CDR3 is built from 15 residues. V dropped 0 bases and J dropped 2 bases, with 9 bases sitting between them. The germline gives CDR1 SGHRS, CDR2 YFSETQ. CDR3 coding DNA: TGCGCCAGCAGCTTGGACGTGGGAGCCTACAATGAGCAGTTCTTC. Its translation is CASSLDVGAYNEQFF.